The source of this T cell receptor beta chain is a study of cytomegalovirus exposure and HLA in healthy donors. In the case of this clone: As yet, its antigen is unknown.

The CDR3 runs to 16 residues. The V gene's germline CDR1 is MNHEY and CDR2 SMNVEV (reference sequence). Trimming removed 5 bases from V and 0 bases from J; junction bases left unmatched: 8. The protocol was immunoSEQ multiplex PCR, while the TCRdb copy is restricted to in-frame clones and leaves out a portion. The data show about 400,000 clones, around 86% seen once. The study's findings and limits: Usually a TCR sequence was rare, but some public TCRs were found in many donors. In the 120 validation repertoires, more than 85% of cluster scores exceeded 0, per a later analysis. Diagnosis of cytomegalovirus status made by the classifier reportedly showed high specificity and sensitivity. Under in vitro conditions, a few CMV-associated chains were confirmed as specific for CMV antigens.

Sequenced sample: PBMCs. The rearrangement joins TRBV27 to TRBJ2-3; 7 bases match TRBD1. The TCR comes from a woman aged 18 to 35 in good health and CMV-seronegative. The CDR3 region has the DNA TGTGCCAGCAGTACAGGGACAGCTATTAGCACAGATACGCAGTATTTT. Its translation is CASSTGTAISTDTQYF.